These 11 T cell receptor beta chains share one sample of origin, sequenced in a study of T cells after yellow fever vaccination. A single record per CDR3 protein comes from TCRdb applying MiXCR to the 5' RACE reads. This sample has approximately 160,000 distinct CDR3 sequences, with roughly 9% found just once. Specimen: CD8+ T cells sorted from PBMCs, collected 45 days after the yellow fever booster vaccination. These receptor sequences come from a man younger than 35 who received the YFV17D yellow fever vaccine.

The chain is built from TRBV6-5 and TRBJ2-7; TRBD1 is a possible D gene (6 bases). Germline CDR1 MNHEY, CDR2 SVGAGI. This CDR3 comprises 14 residues. V lost 5 bases and J lost 5, with 16 bases in between. CDR3 DNA: TGTGCCAGCAGTAGGCAGGGGCCCTACCACGAGCAGTACTTC. Translation gives CASSRQGPYHEQYF.

The chain uses TRBV28 and TRBJ2-7; TRBD2 is a possible D gene (5 bases). V lost 3 bases, J lost 5 bases, and 8 bases lay in between. The CDR3 covers 12 residues. The germline V gene has CDR1 MDHEN and CDR2 SYDVKM. This CDR3 reads CASSFIGDEQYV. CDR3 DNA: TGTGCCAGCAGTTTTATCGGGGACGAGCAGTACGTC.

This clonotype came up a few times. This rearrangement joins TRBV14 to TRBJ2-7; D is uncertain. Germline-derived CDR1 and CDR2 are SGHDN and FVKESK. Trimming took off 1 base at V and 5 bases at J, with 9 bases between the two ends. CDR3 length: 13 residues. The CDR3 loop reads CASSQAWGHEQYF. In DNA, the CDR3 is TGTGCCAGCAGCCAAGCGTGGGGTCACGAGCAGTACTTC.

This clonotype was picked up a small number of times. This rearrangement joins TRBV10-1 to TRBJ2-3, with unresolved D. Trimming shortened V by 2 bases and J by 2 bases, and 5 bases separated the two germline ends. The CDR3 length is 13 residues. Germline-derived CDR1 and CDR2 are WNHNN and SYGVQD (reference sequence). The CDR3 loop reads CASSEGITDTQYF. The CDR3 coding sequence is TGCGCCAGCAGTGAGGGGATCACAGATACGCAGTATTTT.

This sequence joins TRBV6-1 and TRBJ2-7, with unresolved D. Germline V lookup: CDR1 MNHNS, CDR2 SASEGT. Trimming shortened V by 1 base and J by 0 bases, and 16 bases separated the two germline ends. This CDR3 is 17 amino acids long. CDR3 sequence: CASSEEWAVSSSYEQYF. CDR3 nucleotide sequence: TGTGCCAGCAGTGAAGAATGGGCAGTCTCAAGCTCCTACGAGCAGTACTTC.

This clonotype was picked up a small number of times. The chain couples TRBV11-2 to TRBJ2-3; the match to TRBD2 covers 14 bases. The trim removed 5 bases at V and 6 bases at J, leaving 10 bases unmatched. The CDR3 consists of 17 residues. From germline, CDR1 is SGHAT and CDR2 FQNNGV. In nucleotides, the CDR3 is TGTGCCAGCAGCGGAACGACTAGCGGGGGGGCGCAGGATACGCAGTATTTT. Protein sequence: CASSGTTSGGAQDTQYF.

This clonotype has at least ten counts. The V gene is TRBV7-8, the J gene TRBJ1-5, with TRBD1 identical over 10 bases. Germline V gene data show CDR1 as SGHVS and CDR2 as FQNEAQ. The CDR3 is made up of 15 amino acids. The ends lost 5 bases at V and 3 bases at J; junction bases unmatched: 4. The CDR3 protein is CASSPGTGANQPQHF. CDR3 nucleotide sequence: TGTGCCAGCAGCCCAGGGACAGGGGCCAATCAGCCCCAGCATTTT.

This clonotype was recorded a few times. J is TRBJ2-1 and V is TRBV11-2; TRBD2 matches 11 bases. Germline V lookup: CDR1 SGHAT, CDR2 FQNNGV. With 3 bases clipped from V and 1 base from J, the junction kept 2 bases outside the gene matches. The CDR3 has 16 residues. This CDR3 reads CASSFVAGGSYNEQFF. For the CDR3, the DNA is TGTGCCAGCAGCTTCGTAGCGGGGGGGTCCTACAATGAGCAGTTCTTC.

This clonotype occurred many times. This chain uses TRBV20-1 with TRBJ2-7, with D tentatively TRBD1 (7 bases). Germline CDR1 and CDR2: DFQATT and SNEGSKA (reference sequence). The CDR3 sequence is 14 residues long. Trimming shortened V by 3 bases and J by 0 bases, and 12 bases separated the two germline ends. CDR3 bases: TGCAGTGCTAGTCAGGGGGGCGACTCCTACGAGCAGTACTTC. Residues: CSASQGGDSYEQYF.

The V gene is TRBV4-1, the J gene TRBJ2-5; D remains unclear. Germline CDR1 reads MGHRA; CDR2 reads YSYEKL. The CDR3 spans 14 residues. The V end lost 0 bases, the J end lost 5 bases, and 10 bases lay between the germline ends. The CDR3: CASSQEQRPETQYF. The CDR3 DNA is TGCGCCAGCAGCCAAGAACAGAGACCGGAGACCCAGTACTTC.

This clonotype was counted a few times. V usage is TRBV28 and J usage is TRBJ1-1, with 8 bases aligning to TRBD1. Trimming cost V 6 bases and J 1 base; bases outside gene matches: 7. The CDR3 has 15 amino acids. Germline V CDR1 and CDR2: MDHEN, SYDVKM. In DNA, the CDR3 is TGTGCCAGCAGCCCAACCGGGACAGGGAACACTGAAGCTTTCTTT. Translating it yields CASSPTGTGNTEAFF.